The 19 T cell receptor beta chains below come from one sample, sequenced in a study of identical twins. TCRdb redid the calling of the 5' RACE reads with MiXCR, one entry per CDR3 protein. The sample carries 260,000 or so distinct CDR3 sequences, roughly 7.5% recorded once. These data were likewise used in another study, on yellow fever vaccine responses in identical twins.

The sequenced sample consisted of CD8+ T cells sorted from blood. Receptors were obtained from a woman under 30 in good health.

A few counts support this clonotype. The chain couples TRBV10-3 to TRBJ2-2; D is unclear. The CDR3 is 13 residues long. CDR1 is ENHRY and CDR2 is SYGVKD in the germline V gene. V lost 8 bases and J lost 2, with 9 bases in between. CDR3 region: CAIPQRNTGELFF. CDR3 DNA: TGTGCCATCCCCCAGCGTAACACCGGGGAGCTGTTTTTT.

Only a few counts were recorded for this clonotype. This chain's CDR3 is CASSYGLARIYNEQFF. The CDR3 region has the DNA TGTGCCAGCAGTTACGGACTAGCAAGGATATACAATGAGCAGTTCTTC. The V and J genes are TRBV6-2 or TRBV6-3 and TRBJ2-1; 8 nucleotides agree with TRBD2. Germline lookup yields CDR1 MNHEY and CDR2 SVGEGT. The junction had 7 bases not matched to a gene; V was cut back by 2 bases and J by 4 bases. The CDR3 runs to 16 residues.

The chain is built from TRBV28 and TRBJ1-6; D is unclear. Looked up from germline, CDR1 is MDHEN and CDR2 is SYDVKM. This CDR3 comprises 15 residues. Trimming took 6 bases from V and 6 from J, leaving 15 bases between them. DNA of the CDR3: TGTGCCAGCAGGCATGCTGCCCGGAGTAATTCACCCCTCCACTTT. Amino acid sequence: CASRHAARSNSPLHF. Filled out from reference TRBV28 and TRBJ1-6, the complete variable domain reads DVKVTQSSRYLVKRTGEKVFLECVQDMDHENMFWYRQDPGLGLRLIYFSYDVKMKEKGDIPEGYSVSREKKERFSLILESASTNQTSMYLCASRHAARSNSPLHFGNGTRLTVT.

This clonotype was counted a few times. The genes are TRBV20-1 and TRBJ2-5; D gene unclear. The CDR3 is 12 amino acids. The germline V and J ends were trimmed by 6 bases and 1 base, with 9 bases remaining between them. Germline values: CDR1 DFQATT, CDR2 SNEGSKA (reference sequence). CDR3 region: CSATQPQETQYF. DNA of the CDR3: TGCAGTGCCACCCAACCCCAAGAGACCCAGTACTTC.

V gene TRBV6-4 combines with J gene TRBJ2-1, with D tentatively TRBD1 (7 bases). Germline V gives CDR1 MRHNA, CDR2 SNTAGT. V was trimmed by 6 bases and J by 6 bases, leaving 15 bases between them. CDR3 length: 14 residues. CDR3 loop: CASSLAGQINEQFF. In nucleotides, the CDR3 is TGTGCCAGCAGCCTCGCGGGACAGATCAATGAGCAGTTCTTC.

This clonotype has ten or more counts. The V and J genes are TRBV20-1 and TRBJ2-7; TRBD1 is a possible D gene (5 bases). Trimming took off 2 bases at V and 3 bases at J, with 8 bases between the two ends. CDR1 and CDR2 (germline): DFQATT, SNEGSKA (reference sequence). This CDR3 spans 12 amino acids. DNA for the CDR3: TGCAGTGCTAGAAAAACAGGCTACGAGCAGTACTTC. Translating it yields CSARKTGYEQYF.

The rearrangement links TRBV7-9 to TRBJ2-7, with D perhaps given as TRBD1 or TRBD2 (5 bases each). V lost 4 bases to trimming and J lost 6 bases, with 19 bases between them. Germline CDR1 SEHNR, CDR2 FQNEAQ (reference sequence). This CDR3 is 15 amino acids long. The DNA of the CDR3 is TGTGCCAGCAGCTCCACAGAGAGGGGAAGGGGCGAGCAGTACTTC. Its translation: CASSSTERGRGEQYF.

J is TRBJ2-7 and V is TRBV7-8; no clear D. CDR3 size: 12 residues. V was trimmed by 5 bases and J by 6 bases, leaving 11 bases between them. The germline V gene encodes CDR1 SGHVS and CDR2 FQNEAQ. The CDR3 spells CASSLPGGEQYF. The CDR3 region has the DNA TGTGCCAGCAGCCTCCCGGGTGGCGAGCAGTACTTC.

This clonotype was counted between two and nine times. The J gene is TRBJ2-5, the V gene TRBV25-1; possibly TRBD2 for D (7 bases). The CDR3 has 17 residues. V was clipped by 3 bases and J by 5 bases, with 22 bases between them. Germline V gene sequence: CDR1 MGHDK, CDR2 SYGVNS. The CDR3 DNA is TGTGCCAGCAGTGATGAGACCGCAACAGGGAGGGAGGAGACCCAGTACTTC. Translation: CASSDETATGREETQYF.

This chain joins TRBV12-3 or TRBV12-4 and TRBJ2-3; 14 bases are a match to TRBD2. V was pared by 6 bases and J by 5 bases, with 4 bases of the junction left unmatched. This CDR3 comprises 15 residues. CDR3 bases: TGTGCCAGCAGCAGGACTAGCGGGGGGCAAGATACGCAGTATTTT. Its protein is CASSRTSGGQDTQYF.

The table lists this clonotype with many counts. The rearrangement links TRBV5-1 to TRBJ1-1; 8 positions match TRBD1. Losses at the gene ends were 3 bases for V and 8 bases for J; bases not matched to a gene: 3. Per germline, CDR1 SGHRS and CDR2 YFSETQ. The CDR3 is 12 amino acids. CDR3 region: CASSWTGTEAFF. DNA of the CDR3: TGCGCCAGCAGCTGGACAGGGACGGAAGCTTTCTTT. The whole variable domain, remainder taken from reference TRBV5-1 and TRBJ1-1, is KAGVTQTPRYLIKTRGQQVTLSCSPISGHRSVSWYQQTPGQGLQFLFEYFSETQRNKGNFPGRFSGRQFSNSRSEMNVSTLELGDSALYLCASSWTGTEAFFGQGTRLTVV.

J is TRBJ2-7 and V is TRBV20-1, with TRBD2 identical over 11 bases. The CDR3 loop spans 15 amino acids. Germline V gene sequence: CDR1 DFQATT, CDR2 SNEGSKA (reference sequence). The ends lost 1 base at V and 3 bases at J; junction bases unmatched: 5. CDR3 nucleotides: TGCAGTGCTAGAGGTCCTAGCGGGGGGATCTACGAGCAGTACGTC. It translates to CSARGPSGGIYEQYV.

The chain employs TRBV9 and TRBJ2-7; the match to TRBD1 covers 7 bases. This CDR3 region has 15 residues. CDR1 and CDR2 (germline): SGDLS, YYNGEE. V shed 3 bases, J shed 5 bases, and the junction held 11 bases outside the gene matches. The CDR3 sequence: CASSGEPGQPHEQYF. DNA for the CDR3: TGTGCCAGCAGCGGGGAACCGGGACAGCCACACGAGCAGTACTTC.

The chain joins TRBV15 to TRBJ2-3; D remains ambiguous. Germline CDR1 and CDR2: LNHNV and YYDKDF (reference sequence). CDR3 length: 15 amino acids. V was pared by 5 bases and J by 0 bases, with 12 bases between. In DNA form, the CDR3 reads TGTGCCACCAGCGAAGAAACAGTGAGCACAGATACGCAGTATTTT. As protein: CATSEETVSTDTQYF. The full variable domain, in which reference TRBV15 and TRBJ2-3 provide the parts outside the CDR3, is DAMVIQNPRYQVTQFGKPVTLSCSQTLNHNVMYWYQQKSSQAPKLLFHYYDKDFNNEADTPDNFQSRRPNTSFCFLDIRSPGLGDTAMYLCATSEETVSTDTQYFGPGTRLTVL.

At least ten counts were recorded for this clonotype. The chain employs TRBV29-1 and TRBJ2-7; 7 positions match TRBD1. The CDR3 loop spans 13 amino acids. V lost 6 bases to trimming and J lost 2 bases; unmatched junction nucleotides: 7. Per germline, CDR1 SQVTM and CDR2 ANQGSEA. The CDR3 sequence: CSVLDRIAYEQYF. CDR3 nucleotides: TGCAGCGTCCTGGACAGGATTGCCTACGAGCAGTACTTC.

The rearrangement links TRBV24-1 to TRBJ2-7; D gene uncertain. The CDR3 covers 13 residues. Germline-derived CDR1 and CDR2 are KGHDR and SFDVKD. Trimming pared 1 base from V and 5 bases from J, leaving 8 bases between. CDR3 loop: CATSDLQSHEQYF. CDR3 nucleotide sequence: TGTGCCACCAGTGATTTACAGTCCCACGAGCAGTACTTC.

The chain couples TRBV2 to TRBJ1-6; D may be TRBD1 (5 bases). The CDR3 consists of 14 residues. V shed 8 bases and J shed 13 bases, with 21 bases lying between them. CDR1 is SNHLY, CDR2 FYNNEI, per germline. The CDR3 protein is CASGPTENRPPLHF. The CDR3 coding sequence is TGTGCCAGCGGGCCGACGGAGAACAGGCCCCCCCTCCACTTT.

The chain recombines TRBV28 with TRBJ2-7; the D call may be TRBD1 or TRBD2 (5 bases each). Germline V lookup: CDR1 MDHEN, CDR2 SYDVKM. The CDR3 contains 19 residues. Trimming removed 1 base at V and 0 bases at J, with 22 bases between. CDR3 in DNA: TGTGCCAGCAGTTTATACGTTGGGTTTCGGGGCTTGAGCTCCTACGAGCAGTACTTC. Protein: CASSLYVGFRGLSSYEQYF.

CDR3 protein: CASSFFGTGNYEQYF. The CDR3 DNA reads as TGTGCCAGCAGTTTTTTCGGGACAGGGAATTACGAGCAGTACTTC. The rearrangement joins TRBV27 to TRBJ2-7, with 9 bases identical to TRBD1. V lost 3 bases, J lost 4 bases, and 7 bases stayed unmatched. Germline values: CDR1 MNHEY, CDR2 SMNVEV (reference sequence). The CDR3 is made up of 15 amino acids.